A single T cell receptor (beta chain) is shown here with its context. Its antigen is still unknown. This specimen comes from a study of siplizumab effects on memory and regulatory T cells. Study-level results: Mapping to unstimulated subsets was achieved for only a minor fraction of alloreactive clones. Memory T cells appeared less diverse than naive cells, which seemed to contribute substantially to alloresponse.

This CDR3 region has 18 residues. Germline assignment: CDR1 SGHDT and CDR2 YYEEEE. Trimming left V 4 bases short and J 4 bases short, with 23 bases between. Sequencing was performed with immunoSEQ multiplex PCR; in TCRdb, only in-frame clones are kept and a portion is missing. This sample has some 97,000 clones, with around 95% found just once. The sequenced sample consisted of Tregs sorted from blood. The gene calls are TRBV5-6 and TRBJ1-4; tentative D call: TRBD1 (5 bases). This clonotype was obtained from a human donor in good health. This CDR3 is CASSGGLPGRTFNEKLFF. In nucleotides, the CDR3 is TGTGCCAGCAGCGGAGGACTCCCGGGACGTACGTTTAATGAAAAACTGTTTTTT.